This T cell receptor beta chain was observed in a study of OX40 agonist ivuxolimab in advanced cancers. The protocol was immunoSEQ multiplex PCR, while the TCRdb copy is restricted to in-frame clones and leaves out a portion. This sample carries roughly 43,000 clones, just over 85% of them seen once, and the ten largest clones take over 50%. In the case of this clone: It is unclear where the CDR3 begins or ends on the DNA, so no DNA is shown, and the CDR3 is as TCRdb lists it.

The sequencing used CD4+ or CD8+ T cells sorted from blood, collected in a trial of the OX40 agonist ivuxolimab. The source of this sequence is an adult with an advanced solid tumor such as melanoma, head and neck, liver or kidney cancer.

CDR3 protein: CSGVAGGISTDTQYF. This chain uses TRBV1 with TRBJ2-3; TRBD2 is the table's D call and was not checked against the DNA. TRBV1 is recorded as a pseudogene. The CDR3 is made up of 15 amino acids, end residues included.